What follows are 20 T cell receptor beta chains derived from one specimen sequenced in a study of T cells in Graves' hyperthyroidism and ophthalmopathy. Amplified TCR beta CDR3 regions came from RNA transcripts. HTBI primers were used for first-round RT-PCR of the TCR CDR3. TCRdb analysed the multiplex PCR reads with MiXCR anew, one entry per CDR3 protein. This table has 650,000 to 700,000 distinct CDR3 sequences, 15% to 20% appearing once. Sequences were obtained from blood. All receptors come from a man aged 45-65 years with Graves' hyperthyroidism.

This clonotype was detected a few times. This sequence joins TRBV6-5 and TRBJ1-2, with TRBD1 matching 8 bases. With V trimmed by 2 bases and J by 8 bases, 10 bases remained unmatched. CDR3 length: 15 residues. Germline V gives CDR1 MNHEY, CDR2 SVGAGI. The CDR3 loop reads CASSYNAGGLGGYTF. The CDR3 nucleotides read TGTGCCAGCAGTTACAATGCAGGGGGCCTAGGAGGCTACACCTTC.

This clonotype showed up many times. The gene calls are TRBV12-3 or TRBV12-4 and TRBJ2-3, with 12 positions matching TRBD2. The CDR3 contains 16 residues. V was clipped by 6 bases and J by 4 bases; unmatched bases: 8. In DNA, the CDR3 is TGTGCCAGCAGACTTGGACTAGCGGGATGGGCAGATACGCAGTATTTT. It codes for CASRLGLAGWADTQYF.

The chain recombines TRBV10-3 with TRBJ1-5, with unresolved D. CDR1 is ENHRY, CDR2 SYGVKD, per germline. This CDR3 comprises 15 residues. Trimming removed 3 bases from V and 3 bases from J, with 12 bases in between. CDR3 protein: CAISEGGEFNQPQHF. The CDR3 coding sequence is TGTGCCATCAGTGAAGGTGGGGAGTTCAATCAGCCCCAGCATTTT.

CDR3 region: CASNILALSSYNEQFF. CDR3 nucleotide sequence: TGTGCCAGCAACATCCTAGCGTTAAGCTCCTACAATGAGCAGTTCTTC. The V call is TRBV6-2 or TRBV6-3, the J call TRBJ2-1; maybe TRBD2 (6 bases). V lost 7 bases to trimming and J lost 0 bases, with 16 bases between them. This CDR3 region has 16 residues. The V gene's germline CDR1 is MNHEY and CDR2 SVGEGT.

For this clonotype: A much more abundant neighbour one base away suggests this may be a read error. This CDR3 is missing its conserved last phenylalanine or tryptophan, likely due to a read error. The chain employs TRBV30 and TRBJ2-1, with 9 bases identical to TRBD2. The CDR3 has 14 amino acids. The germline CDR1 and CDR2 sequences are GTSNPN and SVGIG (reference sequence). The ends lost 5 bases at V and 3 bases at J; junction bases unmatched: 5. The CDR3 DNA sequence: TGTGCCTGGGTTCAGCGGGAGGTCTACAATGAGCAGTTCATC. It is translated as CAWVQREVYNEQFI.

This clonotype came up many times. This chain joins TRBV10-3 and TRBJ2-2; 7 bases agree with TRBD2. Germline-derived CDR1 and CDR2 are ENHRY and SYGVKD. The CDR3 loop spans 16 amino acids. Trimming removed 4 bases from V and 0 bases from J; junction bases left unmatched: 5. The CDR3 protein is CAISGEGLANTGELFF. The CDR3 nucleotides are TGTGCCATCAGTGGAGAAGGACTAGCGAACACCGGGGAGCTGTTTTTT.

V is TRBV7-3 and J is TRBJ1-3; 10 nucleotides line up with TRBD1. The CDR3 totals 16 residues. V lost 2 bases and J lost 2; bases outside the gene matches: 3. The germline CDR1 and CDR2 sequences are SGHTA and FQGTGA. The CDR3 DNA follows: TGTGCCAGCAGCTTAGACAGGGGGCAAACTGGAAACACCATATATTTT. This sequence encodes CASSLDRGQTGNTIYF.

V is TRBV4-1 and J is TRBJ1-5; TRBD1 aligns across 7 bases. In germline, CDR1 is MGHRA, CDR2 YSYEKL. The CDR3 sequence is 18 residues long. Losses at the gene ends were 1 base for V and 0 bases for J; bases not matched to a gene: 9. The CDR3 coding sequence is TGCGCCAGCAGCCAAGTTGGAAGTTACAGGGGTAGCAATCAGCCCCAGCATTTT. This sequence encodes CASSQVGSYRGSNQPQHF.

This chain uses TRBV12-3 or TRBV12-4 with TRBJ1-2, with D perhaps matching TRBD1 (6 bases). This CDR3 region has 11 residues. V was shortened by 8 bases and J by 13 bases, with 17 bases between the two germline ends. For the CDR3, the DNA is TGTGCCAGCCGCTCGGGGGCCGAGTTCACCTTC. Its translation: CASRSGAEFTF.

This clonotype was counted ten times or more. This chain links TRBV2 with TRBJ2-1, with D tentatively TRBD1 (6 bases). The CDR3 contains 15 residues. Trimming removed 7 bases at V and 9 bases at J, with 22 bases between. The germline gives CDR1 SNHLY, CDR2 FYNNEI. Here the CDR3 DNA reads TGTGCCAGCACTCAAGACAGGTCAATGGTCGGTGAGCAGTTCTTC. Translating gives CASTQDRSMVGEQFF.

The V gene is TRBV4-2, the J gene TRBJ1-1; possibly TRBD1 for D (6 bases). V gave up 3 bases and J gave up 3 bases, with 14 bases separating them. This CDR3 contains 15 residues. Germline V gives CDR1 LGHNA, CDR2 YNFKEQ. CDR3 sequence: CASSQARGWDTEAFF. DNA of the CDR3: TGTGCCAGCAGCCAGGCCAGGGGCTGGGACACTGAAGCTTTCTTT.

This clonotype was counted at least ten times. The chain links TRBV28 to TRBJ2-7, with TRBD2 matching 7 bases. Germline CDR1 MDHEN, CDR2 SYDVKM. J lost 2 bases, V lost 5 bases, and 3 bases had no gene match. The CDR3 is 13 residues long. The CDR3 sequence is CASSKAGTYEQYF. The DNA of the CDR3 is TGTGCCAGCAGTAAAGCGGGAACCTACGAGCAGTACTTC. The variable domain in full, completed from reference TRBV28 and TRBJ2-7, reads DVKVTQSSRYLVKRTGEKVFLECVQDMDHENMFWYRQDPGLGLRLIYFSYDVKMKEKGDIPEGYSVSREKKERFSLILESASTNQTSMYLCASSKAGTYEQYFGPGTRLTVT.

Ten or more counts support this clonotype. The V gene is TRBV11-2, the J gene TRBJ2-1, with D unresolved. In germline, CDR1 is SGHAT, CDR2 FQNNGV. The CDR3 spans 14 residues. Trimming took off 4 bases at V and 3 bases at J, with 10 bases between the two ends. The CDR3 is CASSSGSYYNEQFF. The CDR3 nucleotides read TGTGCCAGCAGCTCCGGCAGTTACTACAATGAGCAGTTCTTC.

This clonotype was detected only a few times. The genes are TRBV9 and TRBJ2-3, with 11 bases identical to TRBD2. V shed 6 bases, J shed 4 bases, and the junction held 7 bases outside the gene matches. CDR3 length: 15 amino acids. Germline V gene sequence: CDR1 SGDLS, CDR2 YYNGEE. The CDR3 is CASTQGLAVADTQYF. For the CDR3, the DNA is TGTGCCAGCACCCAGGGACTAGCGGTCGCAGATACGCAGTATTTT.

The chain recombines TRBV15 with TRBJ2-5; 11 bases fit TRBD1. The trim removed 5 bases at V and 2 bases at J, leaving 4 bases unmatched. The CDR3 runs to 15 residues. The germline V gene encodes CDR1 LNHNV and CDR2 YYDKDF (reference sequence). CDR3 bases: TGTGCCACCAGCCCGGACAGGGGGCTTCAAGAGACCCAGTACTTC. Encoded protein: CATSPDRGLQETQYF.

This clonotype appeared a few times. The chain carries TRBV6-1 and TRBJ1-1; D unclear. V was pared by 7 bases and J by 8 bases, with 11 bases between. CDR1 MNHNS and CDR2 SASEGT come from the germline V gene. The CDR3 totals 11 residues. The CDR3 loop is CASTLGFEAFF. The CDR3, as DNA: TGTGCCAGCACCCTGGGATTCGAAGCTTTCTTT.

This chain links TRBV10-3 with TRBJ2-1, with D uncertain. With 2 bases removed from V and 3 bases from J, the gap between germline ends came to 8 bases. Germline V CDR1 and CDR2: ENHRY, SYGVKD. The length of the CDR3 is 14 residues. CDR3 in amino acids: CAISEQRLYNEQFF. The CDR3 bases are TGTGCCATCAGTGAGCAACGGCTCTACAATGAGCAGTTCTTC.

The table lists this clonotype with many counts. This chain uses TRBV7-8 with TRBJ2-7; D remains ambiguous. Trimming left V 4 bases short and J 7 bases short, with 14 bases between. This CDR3 spans 13 amino acids. The germline V gene encodes CDR1 SGHVS and CDR2 FQNEAQ. The CDR3 bases are TGTGCCAGCAGCTCCCGGGTCCTCGGAGAGCAGTACTTC. Its translation: CASSSRVLGEQYF.

Of note for this clonotype: This CDR3 is missing its conserved last phenylalanine or tryptophan, likely due to a read error. This chain joins TRBV6-9 and TRBJ1-1; TRBD1 aligns across 12 bases. The CDR3 spans 17 residues. Germline loops: CDR1 MNHGY, CDR2 SVAAGI. The junction had 6 bases not matched to a gene; V was cut back by 4 bases and J by 0 bases. The CDR3 DNA is TGTGCCAGCAGTTCGGGGGGGACAGGGGGCGTGAACACTGAAGCTTTCCTT. This translates into CASSSGGTGGVNTEAFL.

This clonotype was counted at least ten times. This chain links TRBV18 with TRBJ2-5; a weak D match, TRBD2 (5 bases). V was cut by 1 base and J by 5 bases, with 8 bases left in between. CDR1 and CDR2 (germline): KGHSH, LQKENI. The CDR3 has 13 amino acids. CDR3 amino acids: CASSPQREETQYF. The CDR3 DNA reads TGTGCCAGCTCACCACAAAGGGAGGAGACCCAGTACTTC. The entire variable domain, with the rest obtained from reference TRBV18 and TRBJ2-5, is as follows: NAGVMQNPRHLVRRRGQEARLRCSPMKGHSHVYWYRQLPEEGLKFMVYLQKENIIDESGMPKERFSAEFPKEGPSILRIQQVVRGDSAAYFCASSPQREETQYFGPGTRLLVL.